The T cell receptor beta chain under discussion was sequenced for a study of shared clonotypes between healthy human individuals. Study-wide results and caveats: Even with large depth, rarefaction showed that sorted-subset sequencing was incomplete. Among several donors, roughly 5% of naive CD4 clonotypes were found in common.

Splitting the CD4+ cells yielded a CD45RA+ naive subset and a CD45RA-negative memory subset. As handled by the study authors: Filtering differed for immunoSEQ, which gave only junction sequences without quality scores. Clones were read by immunoSEQ multiplex PCR, and TCRdb kept only the in-frame ones, dropping some. V, J and clone size are those of that table, while D and trimming were read from the DNA. The table includes some 1,600,000 clones, 95% to 99% detected once. In the case of this clone: Antigen: not known.

V dropped 6 bases and J dropped 1; count of bases not matched to a gene: 4. Germline V lookup: CDR1 SQVTM, CDR2 ANQGSEA. This CDR3 is built from 14 residues. The sequencing input was naive CD4+ T cells sorted from blood. Indicated subset: CD45RA+ positively selected. This receptor was taken from a man aged 25 to 40 in good health. The chain is built from TRBV29-1 and TRBJ2-3, with 10 bases aligning to TRBD2. CDR3 sequence reads: CSVNLAGGTDTQYF. The DNA of the CDR3 is TGCAGCGTAAACCTAGCGGGAGGCACAGATACGCAGTATTTT.